This record looks at one TCR beta chain sequence and its context. As part of library construction, unique molecular identifiers were attached to individual cDNA molecules. TCRdb re-called the 5' RACE reads through MiXCR, storing one row per CDR3 protein. The sample lists about 64,000 distinct CDR3 sequences, around 13% occurring once. This record belongs to a study of early T cells in non-severe SARS-CoV-2 infection. V was cut by 4 bases and J by 4 bases, with 15 bases left in between. The CDR3 covers 15 residues. Germline CDR1 reads MNHEY; CDR2 reads SMNVEV (reference sequence). The clonotype comes from an adult who was a healthcare worker with PCR-confirmed SARS-CoV-2 infection or an uninfected control (not recorded which). Sample: whole blood. The genes are TRBV27 and TRBJ2-3, with D perhaps matching TRBD2 (6 bases). In DNA, the CDR3 is TGTGCCAGCAGTTACCGGGGGAGATCAGCAGATACGCAGTATTTT. Protein product: CASSYRGRSADTQYF.